This TCR beta chain is drawn from a study of cytomegalovirus exposure and HLA in healthy donors. The CDR3 runs to 15 residues. CDR1 LNHDA and CDR2 SQIVND come from the germline V gene (reference sequence). Trimming pared 7 bases from V and 2 bases from J, leaving 17 bases between. Primers included in the PCR were 60 Vbeta and 13 Jbeta primers. The assay was immunoSEQ multiplex PCR, and TCRdb's table has in-frame clones only and misses some. This sample has 150,000 to 200,000 clones, with 75% to 80% found just once. The origin of this receptor is a woman aged 25 to 39 in good health and CMV-seropositive. The V and J genes are TRBV19 and TRBJ1-1; D might be TRBD1 (6 bases). Sequenced sample: PBMCs. CDR3 bases: TGTGCCAGTACCCCTTTAGGGACACAAAACACTGAAGCTTTCTTT. Translating gives CASTPLGTQNTEAFF.